The text below deals with one T cell receptor beta chain. What it binds is not known. These data are taken from a study of CD8 T cells in ankylosing spondylitis. Study-wide findings and caveats: Characteristic of ankylosing spondylitis blood, it appeared, was a TCR beta motif comprising 7 to 9 highly homologous variants. Prior work had noted some motif variants in reactive arthritis blood and synovial fluid. In peripheral blood, disease-linked CD8+ clones occurred at relatively low frequencies. Matched ankylosing spondylitis synovial fluid reportedly contained a significantly enriched population of disease-linked clones.

5'-RACE, quantitative and with molecular barcodes, yielded the TCR beta libraries. TCRdb re-derived calls from the 5' RACE reads in MiXCR, one entry per CDR3 protein. The sample holds around 480,000 distinct CDR3 sequences; 17% are singletons and the top ten take 0.85% to 1.3%. V lost 6 bases and J lost 6; bases outside the gene matches: 5. This CDR3 contains 15 residues. Sequencing was carried out using blood, either unsorted or a sorted T cell fraction (not recorded which). This chain links TRBV12-3 or TRBV12-4 with TRBJ2-2; TRBD2 aligns across 12 bases. The origin of this receptor is a male donor with ankylosing spondylitis. The CDR3 region has the DNA TGTGCCAGCAGAAGACTAGCGGGGGCGGCCGGGGAGCTGTTTTTT. It yields the protein CASRRLAGAAGELFF.